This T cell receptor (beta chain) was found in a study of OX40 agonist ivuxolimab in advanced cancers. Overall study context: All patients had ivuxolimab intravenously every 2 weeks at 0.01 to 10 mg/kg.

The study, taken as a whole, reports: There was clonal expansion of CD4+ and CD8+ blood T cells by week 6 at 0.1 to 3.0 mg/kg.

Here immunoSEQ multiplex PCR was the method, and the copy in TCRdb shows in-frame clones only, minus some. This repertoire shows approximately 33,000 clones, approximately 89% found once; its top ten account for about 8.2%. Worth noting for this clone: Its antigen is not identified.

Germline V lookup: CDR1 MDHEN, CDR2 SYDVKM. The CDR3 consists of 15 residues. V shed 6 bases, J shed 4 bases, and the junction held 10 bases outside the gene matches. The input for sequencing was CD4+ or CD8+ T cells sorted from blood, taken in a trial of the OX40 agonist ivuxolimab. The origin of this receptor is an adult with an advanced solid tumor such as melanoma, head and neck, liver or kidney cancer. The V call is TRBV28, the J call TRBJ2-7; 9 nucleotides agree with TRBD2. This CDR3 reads CASRDSGLADYEQYF. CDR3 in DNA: TGTGCCAGCAGAGATTCGGGACTAGCAGATTACGAGCAGTACTTC.